What follows are 25 T cell receptor beta chains derived from one specimen sequenced in a study of cytotoxic CD8 clonotypes in ibrutinib-treated CLL. Data came from immunoSEQ multiplex PCR; TCRdb stores just in-frame clones and leaves some out. The sample holds about 29,000 clones, about 75% seen once. The sample consisted of PBMCs, taken after 36 months of ibrutinib treatment. Receptors were obtained from a human donor with chronic lymphocytic leukemia.

The chain links TRBV7-3 to TRBJ1-1; 9 bases are a match to TRBD1. The CDR3 covers 15 residues. Losses at the gene ends were 5 bases for V and 6 bases for J; bases not matched to a gene: 10. The germline gives CDR1 SGHTA, CDR2 FQGTGA. The chain's CDR3 is CASSPYPGQGAEAFF. As DNA, the CDR3 is TGTGCCAGCAGCCCTTACCCGGGACAGGGCGCTGAAGCTTTCTTT.

This chain uses TRBV6-6 with TRBJ1-1; tentatively, D is TRBD1 (5 bases). The V end was cut by 2 bases, the J end by 0 bases, with 10 bases between. The CDR3 has 15 amino acids. Germline assignment: CDR1 MNHNY and CDR2 SVGAGI (reference sequence). CDR3: CASSYRTRLNTEAFF. In DNA, the CDR3 is TGTGCCAGCAGTTACAGGACAAGATTGAACACTGAAGCTTTCTTT.

This rearrangement joins TRBV11-2 to TRBJ2-6, with D possibly matching TRBD2 (6 bases). Germline V gene data show CDR1 as SGHAT and CDR2 as FQNNGV. The CDR3 has 16 residues. V lost 6 bases to trimming and J lost 1 base, with 13 bases between them. The CDR3 DNA follows: TGTGCCAGCAGGGACTACGTCAGATCTGGGGCCAACGTCCTGACTTTC. Protein sequence: CASRDYVRSGANVLTF.

The V gene is TRBV5-6, the J gene TRBJ1-6; D ambiguous. Trimming cost V 8 bases and J 5 bases, with 5 bases left between them. The CDR3 sequence is 11 residues long. The germline V gene has CDR1 SGHDT and CDR2 YYEEEE. CDR3 sequence reads: CASIDNSPLHF. The CDR3 nucleotides are TGTGCCAGTATCGATAATTCACCCCTCCACTTT.

The V gene is TRBV5-1, the J gene TRBJ2-2, with D possibly called TRBD1 or TRBD2 (5 bases each). The CDR3 contains 16 residues. Deletions cut 4 bases from V and 4 bases from J, with 17 bases between. The germline gives CDR1 SGHRS, CDR2 YFSETQ. CDR3 sequence reads: CASSPLAGTGTGELFF. As DNA, the CDR3 is TGCGCCAGCAGCCCCCTGGCAGGGACCGGCACCGGGGAGCTGTTTTTT.

V and J are TRBV28 and TRBJ2-7; D is ambiguous. The CDR3 contains 16 residues. CDR1 and CDR2 (germline): MDHEN, SYDVKM. V lost 4 bases, J lost 7 bases, and 23 bases lay in between. The CDR3 sequence is CASSSPTLDNPREQYF. The CDR3 nucleotides read TGTGCCAGCAGTTCCCCCACCCTCGACAATCCTAGGGAGCAGTACTTC.

V is TRBV18 and J is TRBJ1-6; perhaps TRBD1 as D (5 bases). Germline V gene lookup returns CDR1 KGHSH and CDR2 LQKENI. V was cut by 3 bases and J by 11 bases, with 17 bases left in between. This CDR3 has 15 residues. In DNA form, the CDR3 reads TGTGCCAGCTCACCGTTCGGTGGCGGGACGCCACCCCTCCACTTT. This sequence encodes CASSPFGGGTPPLHF.

In its sample, this clone was seen a few times. The chain couples TRBV20-1 to TRBJ1-2; D gene unclear. Germline V gene lookup returns CDR1 DFQATT and CDR2 SNEGSKA (reference sequence). The length of the CDR3 is 9 residues. Written as DNA, the CDR3 is TGCATAGCGTCTCATGGCTACACCTTC. Translated: CIASHGYTF.

The rearrangement uses TRBV9 and TRBJ2-3, with 7 bases that match TRBD2. CDR3 length: 15 residues. The J segment lost 2 bases and the V segment lost 4 bases, leaving 7 bases of the junction unmatched. CDR1 is SGDLS and CDR2 is YYNGEE in the germline V gene. The CDR3 DNA follows: TGTGCCAGCAGCCGAGCGGGGAGGGCCACAGATACGCAGTATTTT. Translating it yields CASSRAGRATDTQYF.

The V gene is TRBV7-8, the J gene TRBJ1-2; possibly TRBD1 for D (5 bases). This CDR3 comprises 13 residues. Germline CDR1 SGHVS, CDR2 FQNEAQ. With 3 bases removed from V and 4 bases from J, the gap between germline ends came to 9 bases. The CDR3 coding sequence is TGTGCCAGCAGCTTGGGACGGGCCTATGGCTACACCTTC. Translation gives CASSLGRAYGYTF. Supplemented by reference TRBV7-8 and TRBJ1-2, the full variable domain reads GAGVSQSPRYKVAKRGQDVALRCDPISGHVSLFWYQQALGQGPEFLTYFQNEAQLDKSGLPSDRFFAERPEGSVSTLKIQRTQQEDSAVYLCASSLGRAYGYTFGSGTRLTVV.

This clone came up once. The genes are TRBV4-2 and TRBJ2-5; the match to TRBD2 covers 8 bases. The V segment lost 0 bases and the J segment 3 bases; nucleotides outside the gene matches: 18. In germline, CDR1 is LGHNA, CDR2 YNFKEQ. The CDR3 is 20 amino acids. In DNA form, the CDR3 reads TGTGCCAGCAGCCAAGAAAATAGTAAAGGACGGGGGGGGATTAAAGAGACCCAGTACTTC. Amino acids: CASSQENSKGRGGIKETQYF.

This clone occurred a few times. The chain has TRBV5-1 and TRBJ2-3; maybe TRBD1 (5 bases). V was shortened by 4 bases and J by 2 bases, with 11 bases between the two germline ends. Germline CDR1 is SGHRS and CDR2 is YFSETQ. The CDR3 is made up of 14 amino acids. The CDR3 bases are TGCGCCAGCAGCATAGGACAAGCCACAGATACGCAGTATTTT. It specifies CASSIGQATDTQYF.

The chain carries TRBV4-1 and TRBJ1-1; no clear D gene. The V end was cut by 0 bases, the J end by 3 bases, with 8 bases between. The CDR3 has 14 residues. CDR1 MGHRA and CDR2 YSYEKL come from the germline V gene. CDR3 in DNA: TGCGCCAGCAGCCAAGACAGCGTCTACACTGAAGCTTTCTTT. Encoded protein: CASSQDSVYTEAFF.

The genes are TRBV6-5 and TRBJ2-1, with D possibly TRBD1 on 6 matching bases. The CDR3 is 12 amino acids. The V gene's germline CDR1 is MNHEY and CDR2 SVGAGI. V gave up 0 bases and J gave up 13 bases, with 10 bases separating them. The CDR3 DNA is TGTGCCAGCAGTTACTCGACAGGTCCCCAGTTCTTC. As protein: CASSYSTGPQFF.

This chain links TRBV7-8 with TRBJ2-2, with 10 bases aligning to TRBD1. CDR1 SGHVS and CDR2 FQNEAQ come from the germline V gene. The CDR3 covers 15 residues. J was trimmed by 7 bases and V by 4 bases; bases with no gene match: 6. CDR3 protein: CASSSTGTGVGELFF. CDR3 in DNA: TGTGCCAGCAGCTCAACCGGGACAGGGGTCGGGGAGCTGTTTTTT.

The chain is built from TRBV15 and TRBJ1-1; D remains ambiguous. The germline V gene has CDR1 LNHNV and CDR2 YYDKDF (reference sequence). Trimming removed 0 bases from V and 3 bases from J, with 8 bases in between. The CDR3 sequence is 14 residues long. Here the CDR3 DNA reads TGTGCCACCAGCAGAGATATGGAGGACACTGAAGCTTTCTTT. Translating it yields CATSRDMEDTEAFF. The entire variable domain, with the rest obtained from reference TRBV15 and TRBJ1-1, is as follows: DAMVIQNPRYQVTQFGKPVTLSCSQTLNHNVMYWYQQKSSQAPKLLFHYYDKDFNNEADTPDNFQSRRPNTSFCFLDIRSPGLGDTAMYLCATSRDMEDTEAFFGQGTRLTVV.

The rearrangement uses TRBV19 and TRBJ2-5; TRBD2 matches 10 bases. The V and J ends lost 6 bases and 2 bases, in that order; junction bases with no gene match: 3. Germline CDR1 LNHDA, CDR2 SQIVND (reference sequence). The CDR3 loop spans 14 amino acids. CDR3 protein: CASRKTSGQETQYF. The CDR3 coding sequence is TGTGCCAGTAGGAAGACTAGCGGGCAAGAGACCCAGTACTTC.

This chain joins TRBV15 and TRBJ1-2, with D perhaps TRBD1 (5 bases). Germline V lookup: CDR1 LNHNV, CDR2 YYDKDF (reference sequence). CDR3 size: 13 residues. Trimming left V 2 bases short and J 8 bases short, with 12 bases between. The CDR3 bases are TGTGCCACCAGCAGACACCGACAGATGGGCTACACCTTC. As protein: CATSRHRQMGYTF.

Only a few counts were recorded for this clone. V is TRBV7-9 and J is TRBJ1-5; no firm D call. The V gene's germline CDR1 is SEHNR and CDR2 FQNEAQ (reference sequence). The CDR3 runs 14 residues. V lost 5 bases and J 3 bases, leaving 11 bases between the germline ends. CDR3 region: CASSVGGVNQPQHF. In nucleotides, the CDR3 is TGTGCCAGCAGCGTCGGTGGGGTCAATCAGCCCCAGCATTTT.

This clone was detected once. This rearrangement joins TRBV7-8 to TRBJ2-2; 11 bases fit TRBD1. V lost 5 bases and J lost 7; bases outside the gene matches: 6. The CDR3 is 15 residues long. Per the germline V gene, CDR1 is SGHVS and CDR2 is FQNEAQ. CDR3 DNA sequence: TGTGCCAGCAGCCTCGGGACAGGGGGTCTCGGGGAGCTGTTTTTT. It translates to CASSLGTGGLGELFF.

This sequence joins TRBV4-2 and TRBJ1-1, with D perhaps TRBD1 (6 bases). The CDR3 runs to 14 residues. Trimming cost V 3 bases and J 0 bases, with 8 bases left between them. The germline gives CDR1 LGHNA, CDR2 YNFKEQ. CDR3 amino acids: CASSQGTLNTEAFF. The CDR3 DNA is TGTGCCAGCAGCCAGGGGACACTGAACACTGAAGCTTTCTTT.

This clone was recorded a few times. The chain couples TRBV4-1 to TRBJ1-6; D is unresolved. This CDR3 region has 17 residues. Germline V gene lookup returns CDR1 MGHRA and CDR2 YSYEKL. V was pared by 3 bases and J by 7 bases, with 19 bases between. CDR3 residues: CASSHVLPITLNSPLHF. CDR3 coding DNA: TGCGCCAGCAGCCATGTCTTACCGATTACATTGAATTCACCCCTCCACTTT.

This clone has a handful of counts. The V and J genes are TRBV5-1 and TRBJ1-1, with a tentative D call TRBD1 (6 bases). Trimming stripped 1 base from V and 11 bases from J, with 12 bases between. This CDR3 is built from 12 residues. Germline CDR1 is SGHRS and CDR2 is YFSETQ. CDR3 bases: TGCGCCAGCAGCTTGCGGACAGATGAGGCTTTCTTT. Its translation is CASSLRTDEAFF. Looking up the rest from reference TRBV5-1 and TRBJ1-1 gives the full variable domain: KAGVTQTPRYLIKTRGQQVTLSCSPISGHRSVSWYQQTPGQGLQFLFEYFSETQRNKGNFPGRFSGRQFSNSRSEMNVSTLELGDSALYLCASSLRTDEAFFGQGTRLTVV.

This chain connects TRBV7-3 to TRBJ2-2, with 9 bases identical to TRBD2. This CDR3 is built from 18 residues. Losses at the gene ends were 1 base for V and 1 base for J; bases not matched to a gene: 7. Germline CDR1 is SGHTA and CDR2 is FQGTGA. The chain's CDR3 is CASSLKALTSGNTGELFF. The CDR3 DNA follows: TGTGCCAGCAGCTTAAAGGCCCTGACTAGCGGGAACACCGGGGAGCTGTTTTTT.

The chain recombines TRBV6-5 with TRBJ2-3; D gene unclear. Trimming shortened V by 4 bases and J by 6 bases, and 8 bases separated the two germline ends. Germline V gene lookup returns CDR1 MNHEY and CDR2 SVGAGI. CDR3 size: 12 residues. In DNA, the CDR3 is TGTGCCAGCAGTTCTCACGGGGATACGCAGTATTTT. Translated, it gives CASSSHGDTQYF.